This T cell receptor beta chain stems from a study of human T cells and chemical hapten exposure. Study information: Sensitization was performed using 2% DPC on an approximately 2 cm by approximately 2 cm upper inner arm skin site.

The time point is: pre-sensitization, week 0. The treatment was: therapeutic diphenylcyclopropenone sensitization with weekly scalp DPC. Patch tests were applied only after blood draws. As processed by the authors: The number of TCRs in each sample had a median of approximately 96,000 and spanned roughly 23,224 to 700,000. TCRdb itself ran the RACE reads through MiXCR, one entry per CDR3 protein. The V and J calls and clone size come from TCRdb's table, not from the authors' own analysis. Here the sample spans about 120,000 distinct CDR3 sequences, about 14% being singletons. This clonotype was picked up many times. Its specificity is unknown. Germline-derived CDR1 and CDR2 are MNHEY and SVGEGT. V was clipped by 5 bases and J by 4 bases, with 14 bases between them. The CDR3 contains 14 residues. Regarding the study as a whole: PT1 expanded TCR counts correlated positively with patch test score.

The rearrangement links TRBV6-2 or TRBV6-3 to TRBJ1-1, with D unresolved. The sequence derives from a woman aged 18-30 years with alopecia areata. Some clones in this sample may be carry-over from other donors' samples. The specimen was whole blood, collected in connection with sensitization to the hapten diphenylcyclopropenone (DPC). In DNA, the CDR3 is TGTGCCAGCAGTCAAGAAATTCGGGGCACTGAAGCTTTCTTT. This gives the protein CASSQEIRGTEAFF.